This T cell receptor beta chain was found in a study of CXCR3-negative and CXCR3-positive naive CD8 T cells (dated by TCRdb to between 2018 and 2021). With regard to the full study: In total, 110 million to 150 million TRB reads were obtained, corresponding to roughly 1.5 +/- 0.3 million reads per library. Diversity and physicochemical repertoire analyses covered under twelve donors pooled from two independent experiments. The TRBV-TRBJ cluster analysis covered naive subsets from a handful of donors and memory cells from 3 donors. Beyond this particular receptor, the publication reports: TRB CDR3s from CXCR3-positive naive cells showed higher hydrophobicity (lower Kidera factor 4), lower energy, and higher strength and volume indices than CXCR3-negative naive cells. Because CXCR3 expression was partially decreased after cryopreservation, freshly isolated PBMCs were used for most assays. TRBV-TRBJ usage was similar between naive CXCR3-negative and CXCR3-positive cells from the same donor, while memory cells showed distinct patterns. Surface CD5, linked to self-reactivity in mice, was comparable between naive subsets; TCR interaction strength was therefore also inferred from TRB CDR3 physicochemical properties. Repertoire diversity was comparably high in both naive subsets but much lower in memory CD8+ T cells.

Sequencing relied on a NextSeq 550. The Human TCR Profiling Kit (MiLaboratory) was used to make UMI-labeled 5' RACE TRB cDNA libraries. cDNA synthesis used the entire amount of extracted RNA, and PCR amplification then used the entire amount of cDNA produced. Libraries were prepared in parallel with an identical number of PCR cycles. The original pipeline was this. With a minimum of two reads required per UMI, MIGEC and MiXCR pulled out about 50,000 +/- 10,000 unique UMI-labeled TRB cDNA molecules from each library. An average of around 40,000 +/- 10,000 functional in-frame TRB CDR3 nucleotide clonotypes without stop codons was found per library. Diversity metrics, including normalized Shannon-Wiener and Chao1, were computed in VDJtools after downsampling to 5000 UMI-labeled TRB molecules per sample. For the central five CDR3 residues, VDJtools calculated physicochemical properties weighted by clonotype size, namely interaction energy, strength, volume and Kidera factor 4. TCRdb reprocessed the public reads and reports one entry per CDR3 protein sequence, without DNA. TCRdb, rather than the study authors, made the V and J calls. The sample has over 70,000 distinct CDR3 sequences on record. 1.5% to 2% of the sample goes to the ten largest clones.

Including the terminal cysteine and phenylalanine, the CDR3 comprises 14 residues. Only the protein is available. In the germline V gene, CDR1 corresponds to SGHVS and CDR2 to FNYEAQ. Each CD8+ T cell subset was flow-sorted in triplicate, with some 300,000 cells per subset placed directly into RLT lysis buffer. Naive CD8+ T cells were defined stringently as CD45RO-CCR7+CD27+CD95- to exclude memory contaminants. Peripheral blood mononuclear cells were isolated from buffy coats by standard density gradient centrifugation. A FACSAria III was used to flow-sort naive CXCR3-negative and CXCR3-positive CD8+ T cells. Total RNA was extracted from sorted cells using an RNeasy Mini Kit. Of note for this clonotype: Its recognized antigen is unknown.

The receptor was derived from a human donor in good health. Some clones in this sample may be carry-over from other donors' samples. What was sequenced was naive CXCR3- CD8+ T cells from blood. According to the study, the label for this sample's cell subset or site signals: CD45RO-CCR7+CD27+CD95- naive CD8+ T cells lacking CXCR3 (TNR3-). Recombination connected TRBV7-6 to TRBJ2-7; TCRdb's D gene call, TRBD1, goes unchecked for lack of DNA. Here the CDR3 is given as CASSLAAGEYEQYF.